These 19 T cell receptor beta chains were all obtained from the same sample, sequenced in a study of blood T cell repertoires in COVID-19. The repertoire was sequenced with immunoSEQ multiplex PCR; TCRdb's copy has only in-frame clones and lacks some. This table has a few hundred thousand clones, approximately 83% appearing once. The sequenced sample was PBMCs or T cells enriched from blood (not recorded which). These receptors originate from a woman in her 30s who had recovered from COVID-19.

The CDR3 DNA reads TGTGCCAGCAGTCAGACACTCTCTGGAAACACCATATATTTT. Its protein is CASSQTLSGNTIYF. The chain uses TRBV14 and TRBJ1-3; no clear D. The CDR3 runs to 14 residues. Germline CDR1 reads SGHDN; CDR2 reads FVKESK. Trimming cost V 6 bases and J 0 bases, with 9 bases left between them.

This clone was recorded a few times. The chain combines TRBV27 with TRBJ1-6; no firm D call. Germline CDR1 MNHEY, CDR2 SMNVEV (reference sequence). The CDR3 spans 12 residues. V was trimmed by 7 bases and J by 8 bases, leaving 9 bases between them. The CDR3 protein is CASNRYDSPLHF. CDR3 in DNA: TGTGCCAGCAACCGGTACGATTCACCCCTCCACTTT.

The chain carries TRBV19 and TRBJ1-1; 7 positions agree with TRBD1. CDR3 length: 14 residues. CDR1 is LNHDA, CDR2 SQIVND, per germline (reference sequence). J was trimmed by 0 bases and V by 6 bases; bases with no gene match: 4. The CDR3 here is CASSHRGMNTEAFF. The CDR3 DNA follows: TGTGCCAGTAGCCACAGGGGAATGAACACTGAAGCTTTCTTT.

The rearrangement links TRBV28 to TRBJ2-1; 7 bases line up with TRBD2. Germline CDR1 and CDR2: MDHEN and SYDVKM. V was clipped by 2 bases and J by 8 bases; unmatched bases: 0. The CDR3 is 12 amino acids. For the CDR3, the DNA is TGTGCCAGCAGTTTACTAGCGGATGAGCAGTTCTTC. Its translation: CASSLLADEQFF.

The CDR3 bases are TGTGCCAGTAACAGCGGGAGAGGATCCTACGAGCAGTACTTC. It is translated as CASNSGRGSYEQYF. V gene TRBV28 combines with J gene TRBJ2-7; 8 bases agree with TRBD2. The CDR3 extends over 14 amino acids. J gave up 1 base and V 9 bases, and 8 bases lay outside the gene matches. Germline V lookup: CDR1 MDHEN, CDR2 SYDVKM.

The rearrangement uses TRBV7-2 and TRBJ2-5; weak D call: TRBD2 (5 bases). CDR1 and CDR2 from the germline V gene are SGHTA and FQGNSA. The CDR3 totals 15 residues. Trimming took off 1 base at V and 1 base at J, with 10 bases between the two ends. The CDR3 DNA reads as TGTGCCAGCAGCTTAGGGCGGGTCGCCCAAGAGACCCAGTACTTC. Its translation is CASSLGRVAQETQYF.

The rearrangement links TRBV5-5 to TRBJ2-7, with D hard to call. The germline V and J ends were trimmed by 1 base and 0 bases, with 5 bases remaining between them. This CDR3 spans 13 amino acids. CDR1 and CDR2 (germline): SGHKS, YYEKEE (reference sequence). The CDR3 reads CASSLTDSYEQYF. Written as DNA, the CDR3 is TGTGCCAGCAGCTTGACAGACTCCTACGAGCAGTACTTC.

This clone has just a few counts. The V and J genes are TRBV13 and TRBJ2-1; a possible D gene is TRBD2 (5 bases). Trimming shortened V by 5 bases and J by 7 bases, and 21 bases separated the two germline ends. Germline lookup yields CDR1 PRHDT and CDR2 FYEKMQ (reference sequence). The CDR3 runs 16 residues. The CDR3 bases are TGTGCCAGCAGCCTCAAAGGAGGAATTTGGTTGAATGAGCAGTTCTTC. It is translated as CASSLKGGIWLNEQFF.

The CDR3 coding sequence is TGTGCCAGCAGGATAGACAGGAATTCACCCCTCCACTTT. Protein product: CASRIDRNSPLHF. The rearrangement joins TRBV2 to TRBJ1-6; tentatively, D is TRBD1 (6 bases). The CDR3 sequence is 13 residues long. Trimming stripped 6 bases from V and 7 bases from J, with 10 bases between. Germline CDR1 SNHLY, CDR2 FYNNEI.

This chain uses TRBV10-3 with TRBJ2-6; 11 positions agree with TRBD2. CDR1 is ENHRY, CDR2 SYGVKD, per germline. Trimming cost V 9 bases and J 0 bases; bases outside gene matches: 19. This CDR3 region has 21 residues. Here the CDR3 reads CAIRSVLAGENPLSGANVLTF. The DNA of the CDR3 is TGTGCCATTAGATCGGTACTAGCGGGAGAAAATCCCCTCTCTGGGGCCAACGTCCTGACTTTC.

The chain's CDR3 is CAISGGTSGSNEQFF. In DNA form, the CDR3 reads TGTGCCATCAGTGGAGGGACTAGCGGGAGCAATGAGCAGTTCTTC. V and J are TRBV10-3 and TRBJ2-1, with TRBD2 matching over 14 bases. The germline V gene has CDR1 ENHRY and CDR2 SYGVKD. V gave up 4 bases and J gave up 6 bases; unmatched junction bases: 2. There are 15 residues in the CDR3.

V gene TRBV6-5 combines with J gene TRBJ1-2; 9 bases are shared with TRBD1. V trimming: 7 bases; J trimming: 2 bases; junction bases outside the gene matches: 5. CDR3 size: 14 residues. Germline V lookup: CDR1 MNHEY, CDR2 SVGAGI. In nucleotides, the CDR3 is TGTGCCAGCAATCAACAGGGGGCAAACTATGGCTACACCTTC. It translates to CASNQQGANYGYTF.

The rearrangement uses TRBV9 and TRBJ1-1; 7 nucleotides align to TRBD1. The CDR3 totals 14 residues. The J segment lost 4 bases and the V segment lost 2 bases, leaving 5 bases of the junction unmatched. Germline V gene sequence: CDR1 SGDLS, CDR2 YYNGEE. The CDR3 loop reads CASSVDRVGTEAFF. Written as DNA, the CDR3 is TGTGCCAGCAGCGTTGACAGGGTGGGCACTGAAGCTTTCTTT.

The V gene is TRBV3-1 (or the pseudogene TRBV3-2), the J gene TRBJ2-5; the match to TRBD2 covers 11 bases. V trimming: 1 base; J trimming: 5 bases; junction bases outside the gene matches: 6. Germline V CDR1 and CDR2: LGHDT, YNNKEL (reference sequence). The CDR3 loop spans 16 amino acids. CDR3 bases: TGTGCCAGCAGCCAAGCGACTAGCGGGGCTCGGGAGACCCAGTACTTC. The encoded protein is CASSQATSGARETQYF.

The chain has TRBV20-1 and TRBJ2-7; D is perhaps TRBD1 (6 bases). V was shortened by 3 bases and J by 4 bases, with 16 bases between the two germline ends. This CDR3 region has 14 residues. Germline V lookup: CDR1 DFQATT, CDR2 SNEGSKA (reference sequence). The CDR3 reads CSASGGSGPYEQYF. CDR3 DNA: TGCAGTGCTAGTGGGGGCTCTGGTCCTTACGAGCAGTACTTC.

This clone has a handful of counts. The chain is built from TRBV5-1 and TRBJ2-3; D not resolved. Per the germline V gene, CDR1 is SGHRS and CDR2 is YFSETQ. The CDR3 totals 16 residues. The V and J ends lost 4 bases and 2 bases respectively, with 17 bases between them. The DNA for the CDR3 is TGCGCCAGCAGCCCAGCTGGAGCGTATATCACAGATACGCAGTATTTT. Translation gives CASSPAGAYITDTQYF.

The gene calls are TRBV6-1 and TRBJ1-5; TRBD1 is a possible D gene (6 bases). V gave up 3 bases and J gave up 7 bases, with 13 bases separating them. The CDR3 covers 14 residues. Germline CDR1 reads MNHNS; CDR2 reads SASEGT. The CDR3 reads CASSDRGLQQPQHF. Here the CDR3 DNA reads TGTGCCAGCAGTGACAGGGGATTACAGCAGCCCCAGCATTTT.

The V call is TRBV10-3, the J call TRBJ1-3, with 8 nucleotides matching TRBD1. The J segment lost 0 bases and the V segment lost 4 bases, leaving 5 bases of the junction unmatched. Per the germline V gene, CDR1 is ENHRY and CDR2 is SYGVKD. The CDR3 has 16 amino acids. The CDR3 coding sequence is TGTGCCATCAGTGGGTTGGGACAGGCCTCTGGAAACACCATATATTTT. Translated: CAISGLGQASGNTIYF.

The J gene is TRBJ2-2, the V gene TRBV6-4; D remains unclear. Per the germline V gene, CDR1 is MRHNA and CDR2 is SNTAGT. This CDR3 is 15 amino acids long. Trimming removed 4 bases from V and 8 bases from J, with 17 bases in between. The CDR3 spells CASSVTTGTQGELFF. Here the CDR3 DNA reads TGTGCCAGCAGTGTAACGACGGGTACCCAGGGGGAGCTGTTTTTT.